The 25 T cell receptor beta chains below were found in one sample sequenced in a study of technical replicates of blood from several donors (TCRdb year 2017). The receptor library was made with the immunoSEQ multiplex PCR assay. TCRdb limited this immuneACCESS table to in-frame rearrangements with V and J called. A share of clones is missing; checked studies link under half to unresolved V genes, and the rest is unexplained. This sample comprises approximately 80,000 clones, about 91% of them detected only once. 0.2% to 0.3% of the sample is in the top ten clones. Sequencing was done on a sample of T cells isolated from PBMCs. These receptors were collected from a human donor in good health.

The CDR3 sequence is CSVEPVLGQGAGEQYF. The DNA for the CDR3 is TGCAGCGTTGAACCCGTCCTTGGGCAGGGGGCAGGAGAGCAGTACTTC. This chain connects TRBV29-1 to TRBJ2-7; 8 bases fit TRBD1. The length of the CDR3 is 16 residues. Trimming took 2 bases from V and 7 from J; bases not matched to a gene: 16. The germline V gene encodes CDR1 SQVTM and CDR2 ANQGSEA.

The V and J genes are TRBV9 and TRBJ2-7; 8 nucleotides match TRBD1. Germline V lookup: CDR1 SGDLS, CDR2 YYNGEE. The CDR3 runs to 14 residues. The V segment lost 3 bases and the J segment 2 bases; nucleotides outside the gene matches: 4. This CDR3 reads CASSGTGNAYEQYF. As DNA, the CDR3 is TGTGCCAGCAGCGGGACAGGGAATGCCTACGAGCAGTACTTC.

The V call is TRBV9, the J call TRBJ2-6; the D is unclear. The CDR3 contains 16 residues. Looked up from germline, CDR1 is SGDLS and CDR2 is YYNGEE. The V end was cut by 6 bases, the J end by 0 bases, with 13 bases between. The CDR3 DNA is TGTGCCAGCACCTCAGGCTGGCTCTCTGGGGCCAACGTCCTGACTTTC. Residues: CASTSGWLSGANVLTF.

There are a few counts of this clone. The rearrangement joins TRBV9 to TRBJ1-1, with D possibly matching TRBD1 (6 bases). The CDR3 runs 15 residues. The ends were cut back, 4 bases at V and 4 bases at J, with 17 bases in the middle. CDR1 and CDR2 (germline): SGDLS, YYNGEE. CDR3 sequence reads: CASSPSTGSTTEAFF. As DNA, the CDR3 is TGTGCCAGCAGCCCGAGCACAGGGTCGACCACTGAAGCTTTCTTT.

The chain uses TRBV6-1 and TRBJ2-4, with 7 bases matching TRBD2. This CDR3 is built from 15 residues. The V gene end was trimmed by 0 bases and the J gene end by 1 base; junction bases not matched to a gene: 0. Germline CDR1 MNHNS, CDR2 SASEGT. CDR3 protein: CASSEAGGAKNIQYF. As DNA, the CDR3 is TGTGCCAGCAGTGAAGCCGGGGGGGCCAAAAACATTCAGTACTTC.

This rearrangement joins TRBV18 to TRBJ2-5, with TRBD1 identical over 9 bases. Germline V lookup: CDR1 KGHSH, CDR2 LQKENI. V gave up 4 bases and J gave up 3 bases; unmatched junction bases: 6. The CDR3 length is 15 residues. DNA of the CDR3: TGTGCCAGCTCACAGGGACAGGGAGGAGAAGAGACCCAGTACTTC. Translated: CASSQGQGGEETQYF. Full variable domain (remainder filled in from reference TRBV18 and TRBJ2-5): NAGVMQNPRHLVRRRGQEARLRCSPMKGHSHVYWYRQLPEEGLKFMVYLQKENIIDESGMPKERFSAEFPKEGPSILRIQQVVRGDSAAYFCASSQGQGGEETQYFGPGTRLLVL.

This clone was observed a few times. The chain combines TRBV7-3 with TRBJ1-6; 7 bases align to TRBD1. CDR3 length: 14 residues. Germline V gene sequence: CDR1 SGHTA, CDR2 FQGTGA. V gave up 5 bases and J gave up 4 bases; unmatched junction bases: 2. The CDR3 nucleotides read TGTGCCAGCAGCACACAGGGGTATAATTCACCCCTCCACTTT. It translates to CASSTQGYNSPLHF. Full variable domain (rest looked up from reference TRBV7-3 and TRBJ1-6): GAGVSQTPSNKVTEKGKYVELRCDPISGHTALYWYRQSLGQGPEFLIYFQGTGAADDSGLPNDRFFAVRPEGSVSTLKIQRTERGDSAVYLCASSTQGYNSPLHFGNGTRLTVT.

In DNA, the CDR3 is TGTGCCAGCAGTGACGGCGCGGGGGGCACAGATACGCAGTATTTT. It is translated as CASSDGAGGTDTQYF. The chain has TRBV6-4 and TRBJ2-3, with 7 bases identical to TRBD2. Trimming took 2 bases from V and 1 from J; bases not matched to a gene: 3. Germline lookup yields CDR1 MRHNA and CDR2 SNTAGT. This CDR3 is 15 amino acids long.

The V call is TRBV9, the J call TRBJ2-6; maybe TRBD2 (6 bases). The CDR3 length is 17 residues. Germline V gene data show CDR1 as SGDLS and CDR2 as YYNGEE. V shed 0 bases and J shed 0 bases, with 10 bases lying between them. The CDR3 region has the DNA TGTGCCAGCAGCGTAGAACAGACTAGCTCTGGGGCCAACGTCCTGACTTTC. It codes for CASSVEQTSSGANVLTF.

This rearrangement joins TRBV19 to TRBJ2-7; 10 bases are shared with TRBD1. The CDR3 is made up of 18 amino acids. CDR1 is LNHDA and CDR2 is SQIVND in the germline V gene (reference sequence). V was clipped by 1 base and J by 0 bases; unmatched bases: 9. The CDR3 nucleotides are TGTGCCAGTAGTATAGCCGGGACAGGGGCCGGTTTCTCCTACGAGCAGTACTTC. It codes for CASSIAGTGAGFSYEQYF.

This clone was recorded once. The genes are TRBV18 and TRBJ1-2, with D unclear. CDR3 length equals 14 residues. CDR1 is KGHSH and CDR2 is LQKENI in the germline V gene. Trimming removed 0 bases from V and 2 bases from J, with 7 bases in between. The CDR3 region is CASSPPSQNYGYTF. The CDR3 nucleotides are TGTGCCAGCTCACCACCATCACAGAACTATGGCTACACCTTC.

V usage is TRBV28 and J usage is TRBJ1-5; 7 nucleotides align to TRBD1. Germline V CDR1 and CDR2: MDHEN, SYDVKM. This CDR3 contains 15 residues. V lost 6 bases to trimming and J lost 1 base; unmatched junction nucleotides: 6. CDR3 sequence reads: CASSKQGISNQPQHF. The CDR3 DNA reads TGTGCCAGCAGCAAACAGGGGATAAGCAATCAGCCCCAGCATTTT.

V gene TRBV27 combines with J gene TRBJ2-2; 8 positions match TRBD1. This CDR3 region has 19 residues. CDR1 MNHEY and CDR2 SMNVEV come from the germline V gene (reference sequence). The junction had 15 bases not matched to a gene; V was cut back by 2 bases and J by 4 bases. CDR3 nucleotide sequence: TGTGCCAGCAGTTTACTCCCCCTTTCCTGGACAGGGCCCACCGGGGAGCTGTTTTTT. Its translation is CASSLLPLSWTGPTGELFF.

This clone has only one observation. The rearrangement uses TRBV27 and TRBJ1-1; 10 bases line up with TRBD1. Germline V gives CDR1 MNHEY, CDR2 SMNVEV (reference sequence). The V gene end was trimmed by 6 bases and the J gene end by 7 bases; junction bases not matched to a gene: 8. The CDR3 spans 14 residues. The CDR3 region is CASSRLGQGFEAFF. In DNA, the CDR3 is TGTGCCAGCAGCCGACTGGGACAGGGGTTTGAAGCTTTCTTT.

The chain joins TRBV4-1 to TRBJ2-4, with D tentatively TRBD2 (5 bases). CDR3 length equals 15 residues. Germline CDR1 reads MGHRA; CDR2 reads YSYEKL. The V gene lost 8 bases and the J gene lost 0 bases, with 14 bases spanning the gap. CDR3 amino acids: CASERVGVAKNIQYF. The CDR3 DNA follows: TGCGCCAGCGAGAGGGTAGGAGTAGCCAAAAACATTCAGTACTTC.

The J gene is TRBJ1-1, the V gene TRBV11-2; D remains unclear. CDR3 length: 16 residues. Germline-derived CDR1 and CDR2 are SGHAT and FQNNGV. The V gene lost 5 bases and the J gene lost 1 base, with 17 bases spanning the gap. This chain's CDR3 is CASSPRGRLANTEAFF. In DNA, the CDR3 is TGTGCCAGCAGCCCAAGAGGGAGACTTGCGAACACTGAAGCTTTCTTT. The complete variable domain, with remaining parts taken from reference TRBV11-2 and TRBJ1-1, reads EAGVAQSPRYKIIEKRQSVAFWCNPISGHATLYWYQQILGQGPKLLIQFQNNGVVDDSQLPKDRFSAERLKGVDSTLKIQPAKLEDSAVYLCASSPRGRLANTEAFFGQGTRLTVV.

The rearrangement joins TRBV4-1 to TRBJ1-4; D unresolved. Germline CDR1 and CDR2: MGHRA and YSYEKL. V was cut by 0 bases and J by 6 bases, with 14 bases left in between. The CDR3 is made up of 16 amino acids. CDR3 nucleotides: TGCGCCAGCAGCCAAGATGAACAGTCCCCTGATGAAAAACTGTTTTTT. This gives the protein CASSQDEQSPDEKLFF.

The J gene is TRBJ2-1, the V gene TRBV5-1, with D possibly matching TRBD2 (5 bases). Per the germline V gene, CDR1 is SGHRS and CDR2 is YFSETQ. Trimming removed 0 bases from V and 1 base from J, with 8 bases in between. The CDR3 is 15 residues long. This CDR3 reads CASSLGAESYNEQFF. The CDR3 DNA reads TGCGCCAGCAGCTTGGGAGCGGAATCCTACAATGAGCAGTTCTTC.

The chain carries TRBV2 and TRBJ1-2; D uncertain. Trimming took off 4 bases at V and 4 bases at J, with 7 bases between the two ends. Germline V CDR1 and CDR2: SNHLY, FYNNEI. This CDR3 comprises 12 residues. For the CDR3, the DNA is TGTGCCAGCAGTGGCGACTTCTATGGCTACACCTTC. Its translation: CASSGDFYGYTF. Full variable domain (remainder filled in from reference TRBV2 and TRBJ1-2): EPEVTQTPSHQVTQMGQEVILRCVPISNHLYFYWYRQILGQKVEFLVSFYNNEISEKSEIFDDQFSVERPDGSNFTLKIRSTKLEDSAMYFCASSGDFYGYTFGSGTRLTVV.

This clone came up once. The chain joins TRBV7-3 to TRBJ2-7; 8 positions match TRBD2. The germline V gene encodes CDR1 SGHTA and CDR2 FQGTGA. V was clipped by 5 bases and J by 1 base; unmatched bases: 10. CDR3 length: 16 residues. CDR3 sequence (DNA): TGTGCCAGCAGCCAGACGGGGGGGGCTTTATCCTACGAGCAGTACTTC. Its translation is CASSQTGGALSYEQYF.

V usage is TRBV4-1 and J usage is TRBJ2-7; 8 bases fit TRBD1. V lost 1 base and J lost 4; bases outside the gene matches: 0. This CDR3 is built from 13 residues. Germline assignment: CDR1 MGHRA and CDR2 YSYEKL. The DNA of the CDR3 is TGCGCCAGCAGCCAAGGGACAGGGTACGAGCAGTACTTC. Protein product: CASSQGTGYEQYF.

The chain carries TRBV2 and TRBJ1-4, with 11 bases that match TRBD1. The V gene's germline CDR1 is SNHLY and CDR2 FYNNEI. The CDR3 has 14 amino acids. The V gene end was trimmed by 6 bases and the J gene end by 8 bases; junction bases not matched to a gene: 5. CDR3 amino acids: CASRGWDRGEKLFF. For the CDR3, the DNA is TGTGCCAGCAGGGGATGGGACAGGGGGGAAAAACTGTTTTTT.

The DNA of the CDR3 is TGTGCCAGCAGCTTAGGCCCGGGACAGACCTACGAGCAGTACTTC. As protein: CASSLGPGQTYEQYF. V and J are TRBV7-9 and TRBJ2-7; 7 nucleotides line up with TRBD1. Germline V gene data show CDR1 as SEHNR and CDR2 as FQNEAQ (reference sequence). V shed 1 base and J 2 bases; nucleotides not matched to a gene: 5. The CDR3 has 15 residues.

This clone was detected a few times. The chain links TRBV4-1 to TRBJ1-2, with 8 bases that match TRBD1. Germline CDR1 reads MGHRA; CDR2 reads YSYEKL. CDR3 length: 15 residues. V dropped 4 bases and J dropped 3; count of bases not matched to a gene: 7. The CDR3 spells CASSPIPTGDYGYTF. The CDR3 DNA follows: TGCGCCAGCAGCCCTATCCCGACAGGGGACTATGGCTACACCTTC.

As DNA, the CDR3 is TGTGCCAGCAGCAAAGTCGTTCAGCCCCAGCATTTT. As protein: CASSKVVQPQHF. The chain links TRBV21-1 to TRBJ1-5. TRBV21-1 corresponds to a pseudogene. This CDR3 region has 12 residues.